This T cell receptor beta chain appears in the sequencing data of a study of identical twins. The study, taken as a whole, reports: Possibly, invariant MAIT and iNKT cells partly confounded zero-insertion analyses. Twin-shared out-of-frame alpha sequences were enriched for low generation probability. Conclusions were based on cross-sectional statistical analysis, without following the same donors.

Germline-derived CDR1 and CDR2 are MNHEY and SVGEGT. The CDR3 runs to 16 residues. V gave up 5 bases and J gave up 1 base, with 18 bases separating them. TCRdb re-derived calls from the 5' RACE reads in MiXCR, one entry per CDR3 protein. The repertoire has 450,000 or so distinct CDR3 sequences, about 14% of them found once; the top ten carry about 0.54%. A note on this clonotype: The antigen is not known.

The sample was also linked to a second study, of yellow fever vaccine responses in identical twins.

The TCR sequence derives from a woman younger than 35 in good health. The sequenced material came from CD4+ T cells sorted from blood. The rearrangement joins TRBV6-2 or TRBV6-3 to TRBJ2-7; perhaps TRBD1 as D (6 bases). CDR3 DNA sequence: TGTGCCAGCAGTGCCCTCAGGGGATTTGGTTCCTACGAGCAGTACTTC. Translation gives CASSALRGFGSYEQYF.